This is a list of T cell receptor beta chains from one sample in a study of T cells in Graves' hyperthyroidism and ophthalmopathy. MiXCR, run by TCRdb on the multiplex PCR reads, gives a single entry per CDR3 protein. The sample includes under 550,000 distinct CDR3 sequences, roughly 13% of them seen just once. Sequencing was carried out using blood. The receptors were sampled from a young woman with Graves' hyperthyroidism. Both conserved end residues are part of each CDR3. The D gene is left open where the match is weak. Clone size, where shown, is once, few, many, or a class for clones that have expanded.

J gene | V gene | clone size | D gene | CDR3 DNA | CDR3 protein
TRBJ1-1 | TRBV6-2/TRBV6-3 | few | NA | TGTGCCAGCAGTTACGGCCGGGGGCGAGTAGATAACACTGAAGCTTTCTTT | CASSYGRGRVDNTEAFF
TRBJ2-5 | TRBV7-2 | many | NA | TGTGCCAGCAGCCCCAATGTGGGCCGGGAGACCCAGTACTTC | CASSPNVGRETQYF
TRBJ2-7 | TRBV10-3 | many | TRBD1 | TGTGCCATCAGGGAGACAGGGAGCTCCTACGAGCAGTACTTC | CAIRETGSSYEQYF
TRBJ2-2 | TRBV11-3 | many | NA | TGTGCCAGCAGCGCCGGGGAAGGGGAGCTGTTTTTT | CASSAGEGELFF
TRBJ1-4 | TRBV7-9 | NA | NA | TGTGCCAGCACCCATAAGGGGGTTGAAAAACTGGTTTTT | CASTHKGVEKLVF
TRBJ2-5 | TRBV30 | NA | TRBD1 | TGTGCCTGGAGTGAGACAGGGGGCACTAAGACCCAGTACTTC | CAWSETGGTKTQYF
TRBJ2-1 | TRBV12-3/TRBV12-4 | many | NA | TGTGCCAGCCTAAACCCCGGGACACCTTACAATGAGCAGTTCTTC | CASLNPGTPYNEQFF
TRBJ2-7 | TRBV30 | few | NA | TGTGCCTGGAGTCGCGGCCACTCCTACGAGCAGTACTTC | CAWSRGHSYEQYF
TRBJ2-2 | TRBV7-9 | many | NA | TGTGCCAGCAGCTCCGCACCAGGTGCGAACACCGGGGAGCTGTTTTTT | CASSSAPGANTGELFF
TRBJ2-1 | TRBV28 | many | NA | TGTGCCAGCAGGTCCGGGGCCTTACCCTACAATGAGCAGTTCTTC | CASRSGALPYNEQFF
TRBJ1-1 | TRBV30 | many | NA | TGTGCCTGGAGTGTAGCAGGGCTGAACACTGAAGCTTTCTTT | CAWSVAGLNTEAFF
TRBJ2-3 | TRBV6-1 | NA | TRBD2 | TGTGCCAGCAGTTATGGAAGCGGGAGCCCCGGGGCCACAGATACGCAGTATTTT | CASSYGSGSPGATDTQYF
TRBJ2-7 | TRBV28 | NA | NA | TGTGCCAGCACTCTCCTCGGGCGGGAGCAGTACTTC | CASTLLGREQYF
TRBJ1-4 | TRBV27 | NA | NA | TGTGCCAGCAGCCCCCCGTATGAAAAACTGTTTTTT | CASSPPYEKLFF
TRBJ2-7 | TRBV18 | many | TRBD1 | TGTGCCAGCTCACCACCGACAGGGACCTACGAGCAGTACTTC | CASSPPTGTYEQYF
TRBJ1-1 | TRBV20-1 | many | NA | TGCAGTGCTAGAGATATGGGCCAGGGAGGGAACACTGAAGCTTTCTTT | CSARDMGQGGNTEAFF
TRBJ1-5 | TRBV19 | NA | NA | TGTGCCAGTAGTATCGGCAGTATCCAGCCCCAGCATTTT | CASSIGSIQPQHF
TRBJ2-7 | TRBV5-6 | many | NA | TGTGCCAGCAGCTTAGGCCAGTCGTCCTACGAGCAGTACTTC | CASSLGQSSYEQYF
TRBJ2-7 | TRBV5-5 | many | NA | TGTGCCAGCAGCTCGTACACAGGTTCCCCCTACGAGCAGTACTTC | CASSSYTGSPYEQYF
TRBJ1-1 | TRBV7-8 | many | NA | TGTGCCAGCAGCTTAGGACCGAGGACTGAAGCTTTCTTT | CASSLGPRTEAFF
TRBJ1-2 | TRBV20-1 | many | NA | TGCAGTGCTAGTAGGGACTCGGTCGCGATTTACGGCTACACCTTC | CSASRDSVAIYGYTF
TRBJ1-1 | TRBV4-3 | many | NA | TGCGCCAGCAGCCAAGGCCTGCAGGGGAACACTGAAGCTTTCTTT | CASSQGLQGNTEAFF
TRBJ1-2 | TRBV9 | NA | NA | TGTGCCAGCAGCGTAGCTTCGCAGGGGAGGTGGTATGGCTACACCTTC | CASSVASQGRWYGYTF
TRBJ1-1 | TRBV9 | many | TRBD1 | TGTGCCAGCAGCCCGAGTAGGACAGGTCGTACAACTGAAGCTTTCTTT | CASSPSRTGRTTEAFF
TRBJ2-3 | TRBV7-3 | many | TRBD2 | TGTGCCAGCAGCTCTCGACTAGCGGAACCCACAGATACGCAGTATTTT | CASSSRLAEPTDTQYF
TRBJ2-1 | TRBV9 | NA | TRBD1 | TGTGCCAGCAGCGCCCGGACAGGGTCCTACAATGAGCAGTTCTTC | CASSARTGSYNEQFF
TRBJ1-5 | TRBV20-1 | many | NA | TGCAGTGCCGGCGGGGGGGATAATCAGCCCCAGCATTTT | CSAGGGDNQPQHF
TRBJ1-5 | TRBV6-5 | NA | TRBD1 | TGTGCCAGCAGTTACGCAGTGGGACAGGGAGACAATCAGCCCCAGCATTTT | CASSYAVGQGDNQPQHF